These T cell receptor beta chains were read from a single sample in a study of blood T cell repertoires in COVID-19. The repertoire was sequenced with immunoSEQ multiplex PCR; TCRdb's copy has only in-frame clones and lacks some. This table has fewer than 350,000 clones, around 87% appearing once. Sample: peripheral blood. These receptors were obtained from a woman aged 45-65 years who had recovered from COVID-19. Both conserved end residues are part of each CDR3.

j_call: TRBJ2-7
v_call: TRBV29-1
cdr3_aa: CSVSVSPYEQYF

j_call: TRBJ1-2
v_call: TRBV28
cdr3_aa: CASSLWRGGIYGYTF

j_call: TRBJ2-7
v_call: TRBV2
cdr3_aa: CASSDKSYEQYF

j_call: TRBJ2-1
v_call: TRBV5-4
cdr3_aa: CASSFGGRLAGRVNEQFF

j_call: TRBJ2-7
v_call: TRBV28
cdr3_aa: CASVRGSYEQYF

j_call: TRBJ2-5
v_call: TRBV28
cdr3_aa: CASSLPLPGSETQYF

j_call: TRBJ2-1
v_call: TRBV28
cdr3_aa: CASSLGASNRTYYNEQFF

j_call: TRBJ2-3
v_call: TRBV7-9
cdr3_aa: CASSFRSIGTDTQYF

j_call: TRBJ2-3
v_call: TRBV28
cdr3_aa: CASRDTSGGAGDTQYF

j_call: TRBJ2-3
v_call: TRBV7-3
cdr3_aa: CASSSRGLAVGTDTQYF

j_call: TRBJ1-3
v_call: TRBV7-6
cdr3_aa: CASSLSGAGNTIYF

j_call: TRBJ2-7
v_call: TRBV10-3
cdr3_aa: CAIGDGEMGYEQYF

j_call: TRBJ2-1
v_call: TRBV5-1
cdr3_aa: CASSEGLAGAYNEQFF

j_call: TRBJ1-5
v_call: TRBV7-9
cdr3_aa: CASSLGAAGLEPQHF

j_call: TRBJ2-1
v_call: TRBV27
cdr3_aa: CASGVTGLYNEQFF

j_call: TRBJ2-5
v_call: TRBV19
cdr3_aa: CASRPKGTGTETQYF

j_call: TRBJ2-5
v_call: TRBV24-1
cdr3_aa: CATSEHGTSGSFQETQYF

j_call: TRBJ2-2
v_call: TRBV9
cdr3_aa: CASSVGQGRGTGELFF

j_call: TRBJ2-2
v_call: TRBV2
cdr3_aa: CASSTSETGTGLAGELFF

j_call: TRBJ1-3
v_call: TRBV10-3
cdr3_aa: CAIMGQNSGNTIYF

j_call: TRBJ1-5
v_call: TRBV7-8
cdr3_aa: CASSGQGWGNQPQHF

j_call: TRBJ1-2
v_call: TRBV5-4
cdr3_aa: CASSYPPGQETNYGYTF

j_call: TRBJ2-3
v_call: TRBV7-2
cdr3_aa: CASSMDRGPDTQYF

j_call: TRBJ2-7
v_call: TRBV11-2
cdr3_aa: CASSPVGGQGYEQYF